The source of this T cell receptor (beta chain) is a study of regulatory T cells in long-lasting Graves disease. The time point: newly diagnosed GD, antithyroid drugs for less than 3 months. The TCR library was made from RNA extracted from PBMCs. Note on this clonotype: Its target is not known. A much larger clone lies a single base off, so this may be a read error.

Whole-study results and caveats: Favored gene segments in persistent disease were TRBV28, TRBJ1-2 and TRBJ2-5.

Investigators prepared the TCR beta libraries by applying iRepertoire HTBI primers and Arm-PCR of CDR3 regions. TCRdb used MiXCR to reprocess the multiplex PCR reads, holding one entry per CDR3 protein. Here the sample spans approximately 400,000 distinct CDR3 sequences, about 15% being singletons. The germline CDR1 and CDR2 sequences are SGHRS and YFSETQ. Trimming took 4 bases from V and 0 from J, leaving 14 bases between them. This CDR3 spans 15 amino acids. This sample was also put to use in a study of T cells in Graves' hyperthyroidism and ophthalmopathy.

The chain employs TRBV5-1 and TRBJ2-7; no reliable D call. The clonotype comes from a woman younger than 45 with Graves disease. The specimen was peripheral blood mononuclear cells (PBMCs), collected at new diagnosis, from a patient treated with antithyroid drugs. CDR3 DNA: TGCGCCAGCAGCCCAGCCGAAACCCCCTCCTACGAGCAGTACTTC. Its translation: CASSPAETPSYEQYF. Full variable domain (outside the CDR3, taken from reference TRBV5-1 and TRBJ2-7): KAGVTQTPRYLIKTRGQQVTLSCSPISGHRSVSWYQQTPGQGLQFLFEYFSETQRNKGNFPGRFSGRQFSNSRSEMNVSTLELGDSALYLCASSPAETPSYEQYFGPGTRLTVT.